The text below deals with one T cell receptor beta chain. The antigen is unknown. Using immunoSEQ multiplex PCR, the repertoire was profiled, and TCRdb retains in-frame clones only, with some absent. Of 140,000 or so clones in the sample, approximately 91% were seen once. This record belongs to a study of graft-versus-host responses after intestinal transplantation. Overall study findings and caveats: After transplant, early declines in HvG clones were associated with peak levels of circulating GvH clones.

The clonotype was recovered from a human donor who received an intestinal transplant. The sample was unstimulated CD4+ T cells sorted from spleen or lymph node cells, taken before intestinal transplant.

CDR3: CASSDFPLAADSGNTIYF. Written as DNA, the CDR3 is TGTGCCAGCAGTGATTTTCCCCTTGCAGCCGACTCTGGAAACACCATATATTTT. This chain connects TRBV6-1 to TRBJ1-3; D is ambiguous. V lost 3 bases to trimming and J lost 0 bases, with 18 bases between them. The germline gives CDR1 MNHNS, CDR2 SASEGT. CDR3 length: 18 amino acids.